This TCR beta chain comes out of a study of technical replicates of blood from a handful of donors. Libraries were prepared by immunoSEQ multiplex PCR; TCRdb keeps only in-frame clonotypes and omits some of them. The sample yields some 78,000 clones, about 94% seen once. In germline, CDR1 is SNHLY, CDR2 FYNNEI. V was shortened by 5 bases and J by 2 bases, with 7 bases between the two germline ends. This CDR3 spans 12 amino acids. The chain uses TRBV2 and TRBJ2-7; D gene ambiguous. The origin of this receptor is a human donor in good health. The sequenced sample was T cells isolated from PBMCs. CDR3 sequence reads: CASSSRPYEQYF. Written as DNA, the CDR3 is TGTGCCAGCAGTTCGCGGCCCTACGAGCAGTACTTC.